This entry is about one T cell receptor beta chain. This clone's antigen is unknown. No qualities accompany the bases; no much larger clone lies one base away. Synthesis of TCR cDNA relied on 5'RACE template switching, a step that introduced a universal primer site along with unique molecular identifiers. cDNA synthesis was primed from both the TCR alpha and TCR beta constant segments. Library amplification used two PCR steps, and the second PCR step added sample barcodes and sequencing adapters. Sequencing of the libraries was done on either Illumina HiSeq 2500 (2x100 bp) or NovaSeq (2x150 bp). The study's own analysis went as follows. Demultiplexing of reads and collapsing into UMI consensus sequences were performed with MIGEC, and V(D)J alignment was carried out with MiXCR. Vaccine-responding clonotypes were identified with edgeR using replicate PBMC samples, with FDR below 0.01 and a log2 fold change above 5 up to day 15 being required. Bulk clonotypes were assigned CD4 or CD8 identity according to which sequenced CD4 or CD8 repertoire held them at higher abundance. TCRdb applied fastp at Q25 and MiXCR to the public reads, then kept only in-frame beta chains. Entries are consolidated by CDR3 protein sequence, retaining the most common genes and DNA. What appears here as the V and J calls and clone size reflects TCRdb's work, not the paper's. This sample comprises under 700,000 distinct CDR3 sequences, roughly a sixth of them detected only once. The ten largest clones capture around a sixth of the sample.

This sample was included in a study of T cells after yellow fever vaccination (dated by TCRdb to between 2018 and 2021). General notes on the study: The SMART-Seq v4 Ultra Low Input RNA kit was used to prepare libraries from fractions with low cell numbers. To follow T-cell clones before and after primary and booster YFV17D yellow fever vaccination, bulk TCR alpha and beta repertoires were sequenced over time. Two healthy male donors, one aged 18 to 30 and one aged 30 to 40 years, made up the cohort. Blood was collected at multiple timepoints before and after primary and secondary immunization, and bulk PBMC replicates and cell subsets were isolated.

In the paper's terms, the treatment or condition label means: live attenuated yellow fever vaccine strain. At each blood-draw timepoint, two biological replicates of bulk PBMCs were obtained. A standard Ficoll-Paque protocol was used to isolate PBMCs from peripheral blood. RNA was extracted with TriZol from bulk PBMCs, CD4 and CD8 fractions, and dextramer-positive and dextramer-negative fractions. Study-wide findings and limitations: A small fraction of clonotypes appeared in both the CD4 and CD8 compartments, likely as a result of convergent recombination. Because only a couple of donors were included in the study, the extent to which the findings can be generalized is limited. After the booster, most of the clones that had expanded following primary vaccination were detected again (roughly 97% of CD4 and more than 85% of CD8), which suggests that memory was broadly maintained. FACS-sorted repertoires could contain abundant contaminating clonotypes from the bulk population, so computational filtering was required. The secondary T-cell response was weaker than the primary response but faster, peaking on day 5 instead of day 15.

Relative to germline, V is 6 bases shorter and J is 0 bases shorter, with 14 bases between their ends. The CDR3 goes from the cysteine to the phenylalanine over 16 residues. Left in the record is the CDR3 DNA by itself, 48 bases read in frame from the first base. The sequences come from PBMCs, collected 5 days after the first yellow fever vaccination. The TCR originated in a man aged 18 to 30 who received the YFV17D yellow fever vaccine. In this chain, TRBV12-3 or TRBV12-4 is recombined with TRBJ2-2, with TRBD1 perhaps the D gene, on 6 matching bases. CDR3 loop: CASSPRRQANTGELFF. Read as DNA, the sequence is TGTGCCAGCAGCCCTAGGAGACAGGCGAACACCGGGGAGCTGTTTTTT.